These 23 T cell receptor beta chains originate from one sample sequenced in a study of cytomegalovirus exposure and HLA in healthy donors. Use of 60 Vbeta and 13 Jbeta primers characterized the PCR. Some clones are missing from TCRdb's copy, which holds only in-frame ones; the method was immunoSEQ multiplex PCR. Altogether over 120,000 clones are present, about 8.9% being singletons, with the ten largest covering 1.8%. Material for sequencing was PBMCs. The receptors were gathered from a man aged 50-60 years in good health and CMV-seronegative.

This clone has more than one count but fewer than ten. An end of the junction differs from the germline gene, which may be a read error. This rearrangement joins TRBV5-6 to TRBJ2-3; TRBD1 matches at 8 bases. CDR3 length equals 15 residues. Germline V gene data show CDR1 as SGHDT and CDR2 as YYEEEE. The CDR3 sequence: CASSFGAGGTDTQYF. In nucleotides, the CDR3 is TGTGCCAGCAGCTTTGGGGCAGGGGGCACGGATACGCAGTATTTT. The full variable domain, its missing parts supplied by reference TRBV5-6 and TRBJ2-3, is DAGVTQSPTHLIKTRGQQVTLRCSPKSGHDTVSWYQQALGQGPQFIFQYYEEEERQRGNFPDRFSGHQFPNYSSELNVNALLLGDSALYLCASSFGAGGTDTQYFGPGTRLTVL.

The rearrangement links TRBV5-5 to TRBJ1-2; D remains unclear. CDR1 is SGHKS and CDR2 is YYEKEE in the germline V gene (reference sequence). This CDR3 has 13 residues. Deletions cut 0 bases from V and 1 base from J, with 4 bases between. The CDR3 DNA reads TGTGCCAGCAGCTTGGGTCTTAACTATGGCTACACCTTC. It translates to CASSLGLNYGYTF.

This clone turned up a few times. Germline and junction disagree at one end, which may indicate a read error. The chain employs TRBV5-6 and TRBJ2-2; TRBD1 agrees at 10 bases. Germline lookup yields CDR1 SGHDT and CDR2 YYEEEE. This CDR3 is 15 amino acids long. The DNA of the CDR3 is TGTGCCAGCAGCTTGGAGACGTGGGGGACAGGGGAGATGTTTTTT. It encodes CASSLETWGTGEMFF. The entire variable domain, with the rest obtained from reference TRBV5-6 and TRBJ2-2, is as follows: DAGVTQSPTHLIKTRGQQVTLRCSPKSGHDTVSWYQQALGQGPQFIFQYYEEEERQRGNFPDRFSGHQFPNYSSELNVNALLLGDSALYLCASSLETWGTGEMFFGEGSRLTVL.

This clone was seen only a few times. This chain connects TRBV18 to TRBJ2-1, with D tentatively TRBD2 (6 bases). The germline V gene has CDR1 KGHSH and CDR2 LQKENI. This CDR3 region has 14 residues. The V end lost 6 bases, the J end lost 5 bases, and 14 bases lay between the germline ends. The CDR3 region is CASSAASANNEQFF. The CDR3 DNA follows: TGTGCCAGCTCTGCGGCTAGCGCGAACAATGAGCAGTTCTTC.

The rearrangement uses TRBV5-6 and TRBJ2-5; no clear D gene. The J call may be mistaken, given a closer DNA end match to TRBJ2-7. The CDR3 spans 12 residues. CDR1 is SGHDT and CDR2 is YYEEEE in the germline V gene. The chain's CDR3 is CASSFISYEQYF. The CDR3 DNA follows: TGTGCCAGCAGCTTCATCTCATACGAGCAGTACTTC.

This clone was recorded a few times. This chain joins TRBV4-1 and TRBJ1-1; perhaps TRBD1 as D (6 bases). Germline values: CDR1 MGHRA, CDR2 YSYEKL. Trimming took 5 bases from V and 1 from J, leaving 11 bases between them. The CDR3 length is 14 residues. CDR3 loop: CASSVTGSNTEAFF. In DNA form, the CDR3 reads TGCGCCAGCAGCGTTACAGGGTCGAACACTGAAGCTTTCTTT.

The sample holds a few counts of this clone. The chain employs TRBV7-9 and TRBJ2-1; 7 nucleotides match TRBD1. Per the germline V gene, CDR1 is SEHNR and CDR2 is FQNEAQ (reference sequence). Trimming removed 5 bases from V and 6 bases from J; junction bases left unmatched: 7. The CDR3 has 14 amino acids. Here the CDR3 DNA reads TGTGCCAGCAGCCCCGGGACAGATCTCAATGAGCAGTTCTTC. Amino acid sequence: CASSPGTDLNEQFF.

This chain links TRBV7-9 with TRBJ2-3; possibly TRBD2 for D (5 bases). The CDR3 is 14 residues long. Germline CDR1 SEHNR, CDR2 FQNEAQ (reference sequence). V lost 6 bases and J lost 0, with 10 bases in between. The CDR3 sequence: CASRTAGSTDTQYF. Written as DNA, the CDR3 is TGTGCCAGCAGGACCGCGGGTAGCACAGATACGCAGTATTTT.

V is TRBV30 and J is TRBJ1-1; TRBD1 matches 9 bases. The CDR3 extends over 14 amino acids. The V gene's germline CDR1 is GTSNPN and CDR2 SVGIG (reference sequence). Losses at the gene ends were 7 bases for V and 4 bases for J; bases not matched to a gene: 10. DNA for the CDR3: TGTGCCTCCAGAACAGGGGGCTTAGGCACTGAAGCTTTCTTT. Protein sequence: CASRTGGLGTEAFF.

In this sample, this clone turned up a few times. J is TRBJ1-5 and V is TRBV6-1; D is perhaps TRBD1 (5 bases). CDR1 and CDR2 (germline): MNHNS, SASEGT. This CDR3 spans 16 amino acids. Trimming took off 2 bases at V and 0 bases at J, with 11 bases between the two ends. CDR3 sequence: CASSEWAGLSNQPQHF. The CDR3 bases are TGTGCCAGCAGTGAATGGGCAGGGCTTAGCAATCAGCCCCAGCATTTT.

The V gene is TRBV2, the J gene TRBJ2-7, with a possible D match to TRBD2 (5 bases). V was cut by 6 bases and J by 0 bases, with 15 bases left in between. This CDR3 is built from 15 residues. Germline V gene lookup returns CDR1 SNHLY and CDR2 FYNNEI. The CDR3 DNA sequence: TGTGCCAGCAGCCTTACTAGTGTGACCTCCTACGAGCAGTACTTC. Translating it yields CASSLTSVTSYEQYF.

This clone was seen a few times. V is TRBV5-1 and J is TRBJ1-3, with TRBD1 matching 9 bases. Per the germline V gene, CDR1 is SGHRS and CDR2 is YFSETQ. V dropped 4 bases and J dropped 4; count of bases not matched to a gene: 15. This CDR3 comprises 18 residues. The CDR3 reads CASSPTPGTGSLGNTIYF. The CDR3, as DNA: TGCGCCAGCAGCCCTACTCCCGGGACAGGGTCACTCGGAAACACCATATATTTT.

As DNA, the CDR3 is TGTGCCAGCAGTATGACAGATACGCAGTATTTT. Its protein product is CASSMTDTQYF. The rearrangement joins TRBV9 to TRBJ2-3; D is ambiguous. Germline V gives CDR1 SGDLS, CDR2 YYNGEE. V was pared by 5 bases and J by 3 bases, with 4 bases between. The CDR3 has 11 amino acids.

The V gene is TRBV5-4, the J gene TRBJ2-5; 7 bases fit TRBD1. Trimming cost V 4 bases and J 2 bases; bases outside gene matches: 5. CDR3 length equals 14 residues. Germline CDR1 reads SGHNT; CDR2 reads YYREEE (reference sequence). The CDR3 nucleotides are TGTGCCAGCAGCCCGGGACAGCTTCAAGAGACCCAGTACTTC. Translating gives CASSPGQLQETQYF.

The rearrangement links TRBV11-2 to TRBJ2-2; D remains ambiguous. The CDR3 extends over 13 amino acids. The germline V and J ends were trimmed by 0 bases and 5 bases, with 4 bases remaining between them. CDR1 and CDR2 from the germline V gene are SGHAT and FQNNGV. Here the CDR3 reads CASSLDRTGELFF. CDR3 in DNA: TGTGCCAGCAGCTTAGATCGGACCGGGGAGCTGTTTTTT.

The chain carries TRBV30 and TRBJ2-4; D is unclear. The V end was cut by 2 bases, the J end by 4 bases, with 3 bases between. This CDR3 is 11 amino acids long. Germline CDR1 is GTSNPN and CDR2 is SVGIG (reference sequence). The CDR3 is CAWSSKNIQYF. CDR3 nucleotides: TGTGCCTGGAGTTCAAAAAACATTCAGTACTTC.

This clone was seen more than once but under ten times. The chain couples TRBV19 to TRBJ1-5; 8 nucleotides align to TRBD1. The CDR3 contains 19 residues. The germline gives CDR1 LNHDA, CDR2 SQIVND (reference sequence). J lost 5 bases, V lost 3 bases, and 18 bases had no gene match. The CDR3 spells CASSIGGGIGQGGDQPQHF. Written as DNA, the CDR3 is TGTGCCAGTAGTATTGGTGGCGGTATCGGACAGGGAGGGGATCAGCCCCAGCATTTT.

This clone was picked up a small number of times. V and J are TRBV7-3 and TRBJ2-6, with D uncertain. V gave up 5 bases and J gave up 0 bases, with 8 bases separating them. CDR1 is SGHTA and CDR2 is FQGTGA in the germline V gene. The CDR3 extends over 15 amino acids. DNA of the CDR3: TGTGCCAGCAGCCCAGATCACTCTGGGGCCAACGTCCTGACTTTC. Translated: CASSPDHSGANVLTF. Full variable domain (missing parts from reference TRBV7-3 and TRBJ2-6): GAGVSQTPSNKVTEKGKYVELRCDPISGHTALYWYRQSLGQGPEFLIYFQGTGAADDSGLPNDRFFAVRPEGSVSTLKIQRTERGDSAVYLCASSPDHSGANVLTFGAGSRLTVL.

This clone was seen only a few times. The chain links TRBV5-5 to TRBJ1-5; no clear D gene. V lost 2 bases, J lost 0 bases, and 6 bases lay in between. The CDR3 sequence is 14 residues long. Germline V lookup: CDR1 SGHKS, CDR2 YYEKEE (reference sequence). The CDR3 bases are TGTGCCAGCAGCTTTCAAGCTAGCAATCAGCCCCAGCATTTT. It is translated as CASSFQASNQPQHF.

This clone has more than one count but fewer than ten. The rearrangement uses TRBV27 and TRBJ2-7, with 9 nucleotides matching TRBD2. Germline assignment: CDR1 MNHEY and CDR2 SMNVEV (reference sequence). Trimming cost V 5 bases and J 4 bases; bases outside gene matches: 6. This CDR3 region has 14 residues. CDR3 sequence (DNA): TGTGCCAGCAGTCTTAGCGGGAGACTTTACGAGCAGTACTTC. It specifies CASSLSGRLYEQYF.

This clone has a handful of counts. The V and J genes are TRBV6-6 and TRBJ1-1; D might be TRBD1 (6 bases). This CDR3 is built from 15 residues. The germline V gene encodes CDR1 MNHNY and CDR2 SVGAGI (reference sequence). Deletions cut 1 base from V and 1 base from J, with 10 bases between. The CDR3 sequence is CASSYWTAENTEAFF. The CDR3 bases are TGTGCCAGCAGTTACTGGACAGCCGAGAACACTGAAGCTTTCTTT.

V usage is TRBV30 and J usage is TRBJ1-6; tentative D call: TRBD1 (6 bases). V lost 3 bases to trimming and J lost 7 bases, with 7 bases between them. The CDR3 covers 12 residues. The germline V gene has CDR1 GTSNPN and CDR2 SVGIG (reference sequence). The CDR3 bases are TGTGCCTGGAGGGGGGCCAATTCACCCCTCCACTTT. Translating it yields CAWRGANSPLHF.

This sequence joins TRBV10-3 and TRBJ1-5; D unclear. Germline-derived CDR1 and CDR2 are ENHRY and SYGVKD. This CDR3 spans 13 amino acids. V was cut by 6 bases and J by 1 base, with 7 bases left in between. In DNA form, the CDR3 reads TGTGCCATCAGCGGAGACAGCAATCAGCCCCAGCATTTT. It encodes CAISGDSNQPQHF.